This is a list of T cell receptor beta chains from one sample in a study of cytomegalovirus exposure and HLA in healthy donors. The table came from immunoSEQ multiplex PCR; TCRdb's copy has only in-frame clones and leaves some out. Its table lists about 72,000 clones. Sample: PBMCs. Every receptor here comes from a man between 35 and 55 years old in good health and CMV-seronegative. Each CDR3 is given with its conserved first and last residue. A D gene is named only where the DNA matches it firmly. Some rows mark clone size as missing; the rest say once, few, many or name a class of expanded clone.

-	TRBV28	TRBJ1-6	-	TGTGCCAGCAGTTCTGACACGCATTCACCCCTCCACTTT	CASSSDTHSPLHF
-	TRBV2	TRBJ2-7	-	TGTGCCAGCAGTTCCGTCCTTTATGAGCAGTACTTC	CASSSVLYEQYF
-	TRBV30	TRBJ1-1	-	TGTGCCTGGAACATCCAGGGGAACACTGAAGCTTTCTTT	CAWNIQGNTEAFF
-	TRBV6-5	TRBJ2-3	-	TGTGCCAGCAGACAATTAAGCACAGATACGCAGTATTTT	CASRQLSTDTQYF
-	TRBV5-4	TRBJ2-5	-	TGTGCCAGCAGCTTGGACGGTGGAGAGACCCAGTACTTC	CASSLDGGETQYF
-	TRBV5-1	TRBJ2-3	-	TGCGCCAGCAGCTTTGCCGGACTCAGCACAGATACGCAGTATTTT	CASSFAGLSTDTQYF
medium-sized	TRBV2	TRBJ1-1	-	TGTGCCAGCAGTATAGCAGAGCTGAACACTGAAGCTTTCTTT	CASSIAELNTEAFF
-	TRBV7-9	TRBJ2-3	-	TGTGCCAGCAGCTTAGTTGCGGGGAGAACAGATACGCAGTATTTT	CASSLVAGRTDTQYF
-	TRBV18	TRBJ1-3	-	TGTGCCAGCTCACCGGCGGGCCTCTCTGGAAACACCATATATTTT	CASSPAGLSGNTIYF
-	TRBV4-1	TRBJ1-4	TRBD1	TGCGCCAGCAGCCAACCAGACGGCCGGGACAGGGGTAAAAAACTGTTTTTT	CASSQPDGRDRGKKLFF
-	TRBV6-5	TRBJ2-7	-	TGTGCCAGCGAAAGCCATTCGACCTACGAGCAGTACTTC	CASESHSTYEQYF
-	TRBV11-2	TRBJ2-7	-	TGTGCCAGCAGCTCCCGGGGCTACGAGCAGTACTTC	CASSSRGYEQYF
-	TRBV6-6	TRBJ2-7	-	TGTGCCAACAGGGGGGGGCGGGGACCCTACGAGCAGTACTTC	CANRGGRGPYEQYF
-	TRBV19	TRBJ2-1	TRBD2	TGTGCCAGTAATGGCGGGGGACGCTACAATGAGCAGTTCTTC	CASNGGGRYNEQFF
-	TRBV30	TRBJ1-5	TRBD1	TGTGCCTGGGATACAGGGGGCGGTCAGCCCCAGCATTTT	CAWDTGGGQPQHF
-	TRBV18	TRBJ1-1	-	TGTGCCAGCTCACCCACAGGGTTGAGAACTGAAGCTTTCTTT	CASSPTGLRTEAFF
-	TRBV6-5	TRBJ1-1	-	TGTGCCAGCATCCCAGGGTTGAACACTGAAGCTTTCTTT	CASIPGLNTEAFF
-	TRBV5-1	TRBJ1-1	TRBD1	TGCGCCAGCAAACCGGGACAGGGGTATATGAACACTGAAGCTTTCTTT	CASKPGQGYMNTEAFF
-	TRBV30	TRBJ1-1	-	TGTGCCTGGAAATACACGAAGAACACTGAAGCTTTCTTT	CAWKYTKNTEAFF
-	TRBV28	TRBJ2-2	-	TGTGCCAGCAGTTTGTCAGCCGGGGAGCTGTTTTTT	CASSLSAGELFF
-	TRBV7-9	TRBJ1-6	TRBD1	TGTGCCAGCAGCATCACCGGGACAGCTAATTCACCCCTCCACTTT	CASSITGTANSPLHF
-	TRBV5-8	TRBJ1-2	TRBD1	TGTGCCAGCAGCCGGACAGGGAACTATGGCTACACCTTC	CASSRTGNYGYTF
-	TRBV30	TRBJ1-2	-	TGTGCCTCCAGGGATCAGGGCTACACCTTC	CASRDQGYTF
-	TRBV5-1	TRBJ2-3	TRBD2	TGCGCCAGCAGCTTAGGACTAGCGGGGGTGGTGGATACGCAGTATTTT	CASSLGLAGVVDTQYF
-	TRBV6-1	TRBJ1-5	-	TGTGCCAGCAGTGCTACACAGGGTGGGTCTCTTACGGGCAATCAGCCCCAGCATTTT	CASSATQGGSLTGNQPQHF
-	TRBV29-1	TRBJ2-1	-	TGCAGCGTTGACGTGGGGGGTAATGGTGAGCAGTTCTTC	CSVDVGGNGEQFF
-	TRBV21-1	TRBJ1-1	-	TGTGCCAGCAGCAAAGCGGGACACTTGTACACTGAAGCTTTCTTT	CASSKAGHLYTEAFF
-	TRBV5-1	TRBJ1-1	TRBD1	TGCGCCAGCAGCTTGGCAGGGGGCAGGAGTGTTGAAGCTTTCTTT	CASSLAGGRSVEAFF
-	TRBV28	TRBJ2-7	TRBD1	TGTGCCAGCAGCTTAATATCCCGGGACAGGGAGTCCTACGAGCAGTACTTC	CASSLISRDRESYEQYF
-	TRBV15	TRBJ1-5	-	TGTGCCACCAGCAGAGGAACAGATAGCAATCAGCCCCAGCATTTT	CATSRGTDSNQPQHF
-	TRBV29-1	TRBJ2-7	-	TGCAGCGTTCTAGGACAACGGAGCTCCTACGAGCAGTACTTC	CSVLGQRSSYEQYF
-	TRBV27	TRBJ2-3	-	TGTGCCAGCAGTAGCTCCTCTAGCACAGATACGCAGTATTTT	CASSSSSSTDTQYF
-	TRBV9	TRBJ1-2	-	TGTGCCAGCAGCCCCCAGGGTGGTTATGGCTACACCTTC	CASSPQGGYGYTF
-	TRBV5-1	TRBJ1-6	TRBD1	TGCGCCAGCAGCCCGAGCCTACAGGGGGGTAATTCACCCCTCCACTTT	CASSPSLQGGNSPLHF
medium-sized	TRBV4-2	TRBJ1-1	TRBD1	TGTGCCAGCAGCCCCCGGGACAGGGGGTCGAACACTGAAGCTTTCTTT	CASSPRDRGSNTEAFF
-	TRBV2	TRBJ2-3	TRBD2	TGTGCCAGCAGTCCTCCGAGCGGGGTGACAGATACGCAGTATTTT	CASSPPSGVTDTQYF
-	TRBV9	TRBJ2-3	-	TGTGCCAGCAGCGTAGTGGTAGGGGGCACAGATACGCAGTATTTT	CASSVVVGGTDTQYF
-	TRBV30	TRBJ1-1	-	TGTGCCTGGAGTGTAATTGACACCAAGAACACTGAAGCTTTCTTT	CAWSVIDTKNTEAFF
-	TRBV18	TRBJ2-2	TRBD1	TGTGCCAGCTCAAAGGGACAGGGGAACACCGGGGAGCTGTTTTTT	CASSKGQGNTGELFF
-	TRBV7-3	TRBJ2-1	-	TGTGCCAGCAGCTTAGGGGGGTCGGCCTACAATGAGCAGTTCTTC	CASSLGGSAYNEQFF